The next 10 T cell receptor beta chains were all read from a single sample in a study of shared clonotypes between healthy human individuals. Assay used: immunoSEQ multiplex PCR; TCRdb lists only in-frame clones, some missing. The sample consists of a few hundred thousand clones, 87% of them appearing once. Sample: memory CD8+ T cells sorted from blood. Sample subset: CD45RO+ cells pooled with CCR7-negative TemRA cells. Source of these receptors: a man younger than 30 in good health.

A single count supports this clone. V usage is TRBV6-1 and J usage is TRBJ2-1; D may be TRBD1 (5 bases). The germline V gene encodes CDR1 MNHNS and CDR2 SASEGT. V lost 7 bases to trimming and J lost 12 bases, with 13 bases between them. The CDR3 spans 11 residues. CDR3: CASTRDLGQFF. The CDR3 nucleotides read TGTGCCAGCACCAGGGATCTAGGGCAGTTCTTC.

The rearrangement uses TRBV4-1 and TRBJ1-1, with D possibly being TRBD1 (6 bases). The germline V gene has CDR1 MGHRA and CDR2 YSYEKL. V gave up 8 bases and J gave up 1 base, with 17 bases separating them. The CDR3 runs to 15 residues. CDR3 residues: CASRPQQGANTEAFF. CDR3 in DNA: TGCGCCAGCCGCCCACAACAGGGTGCGAACACTGAAGCTTTCTTT.

This chain uses TRBV9 with TRBJ1-6; D uncertain. V lost 4 bases to trimming and J lost 5 bases, with 10 bases between them. The CDR3 contains 14 residues. The V gene's germline CDR1 is SGDLS and CDR2 YYNGEE. This CDR3 reads CASSPDSDNSPLHF. The CDR3, as DNA: TGTGCCAGCAGCCCCGACTCAGATAATTCACCCCTCCACTTT.

V usage is TRBV4-1 and J usage is TRBJ1-1, with TRBD1 as a possible D gene (6 bases). V gave up 1 base and J gave up 3 bases, with 12 bases separating them. This CDR3 contains 15 residues. Germline V gene sequence: CDR1 MGHRA, CDR2 YSYEKL. CDR3 sequence: CASSQGREGDTEAFF. CDR3 coding DNA: TGCGCCAGCAGCCAAGGCAGGGAGGGGGACACTGAAGCTTTCTTT.

This clone was counted a few times. V is TRBV14 and J is TRBJ2-7; D is unclear. From germline, CDR1 is SGHDN and CDR2 FVKESK. Deletions cut 1 base from V and 7 bases from J, with 11 bases between. The CDR3 covers 13 residues. CDR3 bases: TGTGCCAGCAGCCAAGGGAAATTGTTTGAGCAGTACTTC. Translation: CASSQGKLFEQYF.

This clone occurred once. The rearrangement uses TRBV9 and TRBJ2-3, with D unresolved. Trimming cost V 0 bases and J 0 bases, with 14 bases left between them. The germline gives CDR1 SGDLS, CDR2 YYNGEE. This CDR3 region has 17 residues. Here the CDR3 DNA reads TGTGCCAGCAGCGTAGGACGTACAATTCGTAGCACAGATACGCAGTATTTT. It codes for CASSVGRTIRSTDTQYF.

The gene calls are TRBV4-1 and TRBJ1-6, with D possibly matching TRBD1 (6 bases). The CDR3 runs to 17 residues. Trimming cost V 3 bases and J 0 bases, with 12 bases left between them. CDR1 MGHRA and CDR2 YSYEKL come from the germline V gene. CDR3 nucleotide sequence: TGCGCCAGCAGCCAGGAACAGGGACTCTCCTATAATTCACCCCTCCACTTT. It encodes CASSQEQGLSYNSPLHF.

The chain links TRBV21-1 to TRBJ2-5; the table gives TRBD2 as D, unverified against the DNA. TRBV21-1 counts as a pseudogene. The length of the CDR3 is 13 residues. The CDR3 loop reads CASSNGAEETQYF. The CDR3 region has the DNA TGTGCCAGCAGCAACGGAGCGGAAGAGACCCAGTACTTC.

The chain is built from TRBV28 and TRBJ2-2; tentative D call: TRBD2 (5 bases). The CDR3 extends over 13 amino acids. In germline, CDR1 is MDHEN, CDR2 SYDVKM. V lost 6 bases and J 6 bases, leaving 11 bases between the germline ends. In nucleotides, the CDR3 is TGTGCCAGCAGCCGTCTGAGGGCCGGGGAGCTGTTTTTT. Its protein product is CASSRLRAGELFF.

CDR3 bases: TGTGCCAGCGGGGGACCCGCAGGGGTTGGTGCCTACGAGCAGTACTTC. Protein sequence: CASGGPAGVGAYEQYF. The chain has TRBV28 and TRBJ2-7, with a weak D call TRBD1 (6 bases). Germline V lookup: CDR1 MDHEN, CDR2 SYDVKM. The CDR3 extends over 16 amino acids. Trimming stripped 8 bases from V and 2 bases from J, with 22 bases between.